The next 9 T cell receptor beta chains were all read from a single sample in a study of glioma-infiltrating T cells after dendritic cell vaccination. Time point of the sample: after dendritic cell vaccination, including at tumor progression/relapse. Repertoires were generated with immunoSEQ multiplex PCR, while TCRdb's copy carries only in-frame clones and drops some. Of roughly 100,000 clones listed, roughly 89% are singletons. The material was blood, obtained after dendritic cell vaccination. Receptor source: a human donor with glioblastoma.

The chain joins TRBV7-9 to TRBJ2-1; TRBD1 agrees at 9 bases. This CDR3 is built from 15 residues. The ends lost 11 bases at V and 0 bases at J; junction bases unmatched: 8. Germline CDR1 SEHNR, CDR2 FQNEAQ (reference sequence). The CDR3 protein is CAAVQGASSYNEQFF. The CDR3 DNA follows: TGTGCCGCGGTACAGGGGGCGAGCTCCTACAATGAGCAGTTCTTC.

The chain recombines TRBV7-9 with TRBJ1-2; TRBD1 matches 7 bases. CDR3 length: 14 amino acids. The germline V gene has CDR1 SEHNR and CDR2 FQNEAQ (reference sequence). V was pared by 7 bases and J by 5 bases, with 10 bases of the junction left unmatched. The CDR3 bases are TGTGCCAGCACCCTCGGGACAGTCGATTATGGCTACACCTTC. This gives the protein CASTLGTVDYGYTF.

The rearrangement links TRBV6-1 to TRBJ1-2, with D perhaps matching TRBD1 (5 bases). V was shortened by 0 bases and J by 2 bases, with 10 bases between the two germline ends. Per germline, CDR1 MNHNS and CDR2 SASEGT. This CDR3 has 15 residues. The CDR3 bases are TGTGCCAGCAGTGAAGCTGTGGGGGGGAACTATGGCTACACCTTC. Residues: CASSEAVGGNYGYTF.

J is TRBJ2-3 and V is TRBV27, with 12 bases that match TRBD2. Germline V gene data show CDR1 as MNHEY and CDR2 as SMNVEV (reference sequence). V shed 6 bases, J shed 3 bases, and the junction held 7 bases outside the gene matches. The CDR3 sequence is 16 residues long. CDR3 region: CASRPLAGGGTDTQYF. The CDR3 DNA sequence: TGTGCCAGCAGGCCGCTAGCGGGGGGGGGAACAGATACGCAGTATTTT.

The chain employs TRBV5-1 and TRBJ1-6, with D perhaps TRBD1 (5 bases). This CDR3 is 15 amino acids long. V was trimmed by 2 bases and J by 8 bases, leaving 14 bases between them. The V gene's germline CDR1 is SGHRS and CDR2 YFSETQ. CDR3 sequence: CASSLPGNYDSPLHF. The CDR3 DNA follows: TGCGCCAGCAGCTTACCAGGGAATTATGATTCACCCCTCCACTTT.

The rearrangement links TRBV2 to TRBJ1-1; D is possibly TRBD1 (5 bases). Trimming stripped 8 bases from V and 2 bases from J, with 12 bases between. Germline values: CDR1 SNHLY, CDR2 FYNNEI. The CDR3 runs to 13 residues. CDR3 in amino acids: CASSGTRNTEAFF. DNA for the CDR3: TGTGCCAGCTCCGGGACTAGAAACACTGAAGCTTTCTTT. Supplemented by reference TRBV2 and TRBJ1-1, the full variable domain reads EPEVTQTPSHQVTQMGQEVILRCVPISNHLYFYWYRQILGQKVEFLVSFYNNEISEKSEIFDDQFSVERPDGSNFTLKIRSTKLEDSAMYFCASSGTRNTEAFFGQGTRLTVV.

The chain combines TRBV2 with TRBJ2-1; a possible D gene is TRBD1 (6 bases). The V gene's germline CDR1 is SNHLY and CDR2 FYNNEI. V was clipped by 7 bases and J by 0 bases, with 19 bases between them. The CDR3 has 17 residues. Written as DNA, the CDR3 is TGTGCCAGCATGGCCCCGGACAGTTCTAGCTCCTACAATGAGCAGTTCTTC. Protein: CASMAPDSSSSYNEQFF. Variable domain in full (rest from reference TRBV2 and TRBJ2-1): EPEVTQTPSHQVTQMGQEVILRCVPISNHLYFYWYRQILGQKVEFLVSFYNNEISEKSEIFDDQFSVERPDGSNFTLKIRSTKLEDSAMYFCASMAPDSSSSYNEQFFGPGTRLTVL.

The CDR3 sequence: CASSRTLGTGASNTEAFF. The CDR3, as DNA: TGTGCCAGCAGCCGGACCCTAGGGACAGGGGCGTCGAACACTGAAGCTTTCTTT. The chain employs TRBV27 and TRBJ1-1, with 10 bases identical to TRBD1. CDR3 length: 18 amino acids. Germline V gene lookup returns CDR1 MNHEY and CDR2 SMNVEV (reference sequence). Trimming took 6 bases from V and 1 from J; bases not matched to a gene: 14.

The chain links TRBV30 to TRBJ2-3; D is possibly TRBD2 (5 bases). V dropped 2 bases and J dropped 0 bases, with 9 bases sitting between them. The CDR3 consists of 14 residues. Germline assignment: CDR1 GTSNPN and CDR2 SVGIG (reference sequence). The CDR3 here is CAWSRVASTDTQYF. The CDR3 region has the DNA TGTGCCTGGAGTCGAGTAGCGAGCACAGATACGCAGTATTTT.